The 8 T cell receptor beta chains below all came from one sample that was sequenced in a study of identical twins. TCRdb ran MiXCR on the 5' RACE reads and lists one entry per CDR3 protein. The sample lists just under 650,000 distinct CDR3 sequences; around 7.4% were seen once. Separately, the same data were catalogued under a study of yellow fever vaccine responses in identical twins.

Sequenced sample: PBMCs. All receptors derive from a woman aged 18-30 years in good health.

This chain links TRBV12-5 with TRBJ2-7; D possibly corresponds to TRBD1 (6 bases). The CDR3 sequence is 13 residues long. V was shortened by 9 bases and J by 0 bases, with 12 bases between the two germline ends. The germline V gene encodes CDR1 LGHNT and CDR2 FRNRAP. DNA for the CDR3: TGTGCTAGGAACAGGGAAAACTCCTACGAGCAGTACGTC. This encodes CARNRENSYEQYV.

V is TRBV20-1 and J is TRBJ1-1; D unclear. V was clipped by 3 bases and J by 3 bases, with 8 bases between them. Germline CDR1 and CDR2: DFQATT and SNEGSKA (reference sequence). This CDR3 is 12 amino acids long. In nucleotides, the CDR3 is TGCAGTGCTAGCATGGGCGACACTGAAGCTTTCTTT. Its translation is CSASMGDTEAFF.

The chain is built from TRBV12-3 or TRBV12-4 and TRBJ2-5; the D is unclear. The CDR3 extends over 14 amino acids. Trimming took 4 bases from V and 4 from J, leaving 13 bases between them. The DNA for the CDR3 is TGTGCCAGCAGTTCCCGCGGTGGCGCAGAGACCCAGTACTTC. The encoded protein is CASSSRGGAETQYF.

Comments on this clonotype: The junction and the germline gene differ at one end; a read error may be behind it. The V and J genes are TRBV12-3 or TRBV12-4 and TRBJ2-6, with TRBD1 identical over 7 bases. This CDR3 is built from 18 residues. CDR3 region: CTSRPGQDLSSGANVLTF. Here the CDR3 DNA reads TGTACCAGCAGGCCAGGACAGGACCTATCCTCTGGGGCCAACGTCCTGACTTTC.

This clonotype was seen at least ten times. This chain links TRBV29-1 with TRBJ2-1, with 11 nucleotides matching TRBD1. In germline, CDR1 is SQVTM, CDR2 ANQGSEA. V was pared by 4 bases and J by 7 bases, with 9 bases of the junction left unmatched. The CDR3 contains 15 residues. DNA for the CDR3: TGCAGCGTTGCGAAGGACAGGGGGCTTGGGAATGAGCAGTTCTTC. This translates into CSVAKDRGLGNEQFF.

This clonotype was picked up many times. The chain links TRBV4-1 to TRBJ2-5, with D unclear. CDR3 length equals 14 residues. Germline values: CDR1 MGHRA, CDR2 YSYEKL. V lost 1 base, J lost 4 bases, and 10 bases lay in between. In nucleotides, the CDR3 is TGCGCCAGCAGCCAAGTTGTGGCTTTAGAGACCCAGTACTTC. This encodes CASSQVVALETQYF.

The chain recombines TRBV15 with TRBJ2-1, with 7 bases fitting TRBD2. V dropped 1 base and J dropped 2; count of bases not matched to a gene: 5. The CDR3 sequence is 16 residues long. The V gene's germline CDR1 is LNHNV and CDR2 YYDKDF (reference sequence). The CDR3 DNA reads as TGTGCCACCAGCAGAGCTCTAGCGGATACCTACAATGAGCAGTTCTTC. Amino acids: CATSRALADTYNEQFF. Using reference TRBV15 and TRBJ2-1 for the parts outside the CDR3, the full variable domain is DAMVIQNPRYQVTQFGKPVTLSCSQTLNHNVMYWYQQKSSQAPKLLFHYYDKDFNNEADTPDNFQSRRPNTSFCFLDIRSPGLGDTAMYLCATSRALADTYNEQFFGPGTRLTVL.

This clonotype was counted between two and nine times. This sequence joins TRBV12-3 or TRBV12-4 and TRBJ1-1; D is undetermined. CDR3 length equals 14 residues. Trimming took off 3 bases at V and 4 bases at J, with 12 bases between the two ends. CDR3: CASSFGLPGTEAFF. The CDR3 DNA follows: TGTGCCAGCAGTTTCGGATTACCAGGCACTGAAGCTTTCTTT.